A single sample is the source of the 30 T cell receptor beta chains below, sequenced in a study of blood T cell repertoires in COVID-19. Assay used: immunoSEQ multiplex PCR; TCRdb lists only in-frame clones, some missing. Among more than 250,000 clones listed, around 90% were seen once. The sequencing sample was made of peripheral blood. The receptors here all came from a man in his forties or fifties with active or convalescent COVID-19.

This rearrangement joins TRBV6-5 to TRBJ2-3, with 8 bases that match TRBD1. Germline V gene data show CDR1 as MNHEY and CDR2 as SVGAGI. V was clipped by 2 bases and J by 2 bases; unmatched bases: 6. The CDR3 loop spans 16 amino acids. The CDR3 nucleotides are TGTGCCAGCAGTTACCGGACAGGGCGGTTCACAGATACGCAGTATTTT. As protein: CASSYRTGRFTDTQYF.

CDR3 bases: TGTGCCAGCAGCCAAACAGGGGTAGCTAACTATGGCTACACCTTC. Amino acids: CASSQTGVANYGYTF. J is TRBJ1-2 and V is TRBV3-1 (or the pseudogene TRBV3-2); TRBD1 aligns across 7 bases. The CDR3 is 15 amino acids. Germline V lookup: CDR1 LGHDT, CDR2 YNNKEL (reference sequence). With 2 bases clipped from V and 0 bases from J, the junction kept 3 bases outside the gene matches.

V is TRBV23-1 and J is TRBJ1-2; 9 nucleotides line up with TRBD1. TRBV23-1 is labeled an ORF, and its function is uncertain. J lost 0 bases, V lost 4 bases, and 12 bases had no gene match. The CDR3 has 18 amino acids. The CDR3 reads CASSPPGSGQGTNYGYTF. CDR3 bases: TGCGCCAGCAGTCCCCCGGGGTCGGGACAGGGCACTAACTATGGCTACACCTTC.

CDR3 nucleotides: TGTGCCAGCAGCGCAGACGGGACTCATAGCAATCAGCCCCAGCATTTT. This codes for CASSADGTHSNQPQHF. This sequence joins TRBV9 and TRBJ1-5; D is possibly TRBD1 (5 bases). The CDR3 loop spans 16 amino acids. From germline, CDR1 is SGDLS and CDR2 YYNGEE. V dropped 3 bases and J dropped 0 bases, with 13 bases sitting between them.

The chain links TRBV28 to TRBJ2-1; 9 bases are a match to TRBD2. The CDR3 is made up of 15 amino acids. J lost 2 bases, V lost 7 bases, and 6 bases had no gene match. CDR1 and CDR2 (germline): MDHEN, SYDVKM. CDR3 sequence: CASIGAGGPYNEQFF. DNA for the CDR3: TGTGCCAGCATCGGAGCGGGAGGACCCTACAATGAGCAGTTCTTC.

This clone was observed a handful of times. CDR3 amino acids: CATAVGGELFF. In DNA form, the CDR3 reads TGTGCCACCGCGGTCGGCGGGGAGCTGTTTTTT. This chain joins TRBV24-1 and TRBJ2-2, with D unresolved. Trimming took 9 bases from V and 7 from J, leaving 8 bases between them. The germline gives CDR1 KGHDR, CDR2 SFDVKD. The CDR3 extends over 11 amino acids.

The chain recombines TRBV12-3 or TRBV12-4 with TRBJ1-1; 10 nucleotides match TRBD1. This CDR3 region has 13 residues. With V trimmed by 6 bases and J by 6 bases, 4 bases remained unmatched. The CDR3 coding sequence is TGTGCCAGCAGCAGACAGGGGGCTGCTGAAGCTTTCTTT. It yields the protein CASSRQGAAEAFF.

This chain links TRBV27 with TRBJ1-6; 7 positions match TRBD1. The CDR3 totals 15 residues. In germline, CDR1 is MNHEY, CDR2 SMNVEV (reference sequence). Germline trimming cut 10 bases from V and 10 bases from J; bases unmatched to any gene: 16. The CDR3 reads CATRVTGESWSPLHF. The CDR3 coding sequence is TGTGCCACCCGAGTAACAGGGGAAAGTTGGTCACCCCTCCACTTT.

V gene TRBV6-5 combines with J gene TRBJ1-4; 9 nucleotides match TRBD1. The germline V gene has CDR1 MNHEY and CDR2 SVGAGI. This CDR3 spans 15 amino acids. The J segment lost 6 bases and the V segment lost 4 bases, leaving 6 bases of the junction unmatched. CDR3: CASSFQQGAYEKLFF. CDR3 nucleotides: TGTGCCAGCAGTTTCCAACAGGGGGCCTATGAAAAACTGTTTTTT.

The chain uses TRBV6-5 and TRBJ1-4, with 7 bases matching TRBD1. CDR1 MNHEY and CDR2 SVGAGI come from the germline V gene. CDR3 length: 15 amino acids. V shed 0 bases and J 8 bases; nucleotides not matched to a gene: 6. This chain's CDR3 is CASSYSEGAEEKLFF. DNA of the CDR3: TGTGCCAGCAGTTACTCGGAGGGGGCGGAAGAAAAACTGTTTTTT.

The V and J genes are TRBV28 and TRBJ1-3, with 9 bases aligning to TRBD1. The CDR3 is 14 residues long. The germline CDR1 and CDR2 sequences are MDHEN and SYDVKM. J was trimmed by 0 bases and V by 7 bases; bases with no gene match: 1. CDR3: CASKQGASGNTIYF. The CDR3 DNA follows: TGTGCCAGCAAACAGGGGGCCTCTGGAAACACCATATATTTT.

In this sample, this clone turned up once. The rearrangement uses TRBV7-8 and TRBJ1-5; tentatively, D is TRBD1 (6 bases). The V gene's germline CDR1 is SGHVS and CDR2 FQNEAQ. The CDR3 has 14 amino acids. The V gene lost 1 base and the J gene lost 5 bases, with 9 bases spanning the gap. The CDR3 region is CASSLVSGDQPQHF. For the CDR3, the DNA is TGTGCCAGCAGCTTAGTTTCAGGGGATCAGCCCCAGCATTTT.

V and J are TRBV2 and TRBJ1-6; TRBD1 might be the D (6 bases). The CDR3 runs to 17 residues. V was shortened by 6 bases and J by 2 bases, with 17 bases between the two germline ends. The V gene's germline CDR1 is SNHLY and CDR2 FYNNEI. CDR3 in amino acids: CASSPRTVSPYNSPLHF. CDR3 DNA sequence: TGTGCCAGCAGCCCCCGGACAGTTTCCCCCTATAATTCACCCCTCCACTTT.

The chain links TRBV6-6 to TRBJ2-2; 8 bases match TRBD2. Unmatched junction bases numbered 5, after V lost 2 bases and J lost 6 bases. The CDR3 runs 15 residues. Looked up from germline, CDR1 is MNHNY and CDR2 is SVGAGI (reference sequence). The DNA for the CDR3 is TGTGCCAGCAGTTACCGGACTAGCTCCCCCGGGGAGCTGTTTTTT. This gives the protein CASSYRTSSPGELFF.

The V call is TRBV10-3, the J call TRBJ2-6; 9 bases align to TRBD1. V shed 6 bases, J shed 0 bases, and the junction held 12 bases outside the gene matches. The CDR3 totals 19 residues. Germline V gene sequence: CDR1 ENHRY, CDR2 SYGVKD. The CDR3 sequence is CAISANLTGGSSGANVLTF. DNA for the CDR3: TGTGCCATCAGCGCGAATTTGACAGGGGGAAGCTCTGGGGCCAACGTCCTGACTTTC.

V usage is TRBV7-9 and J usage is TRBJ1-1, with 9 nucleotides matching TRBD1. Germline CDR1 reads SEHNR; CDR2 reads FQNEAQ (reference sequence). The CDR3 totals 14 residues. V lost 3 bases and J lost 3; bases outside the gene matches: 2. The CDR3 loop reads CASSLDRGYTEAFF. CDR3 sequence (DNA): TGTGCCAGCAGCTTGGACAGGGGTTACACTGAAGCTTTCTTT.

CDR3 amino acids: CASRRDRGHQETQYF. The CDR3 nucleotides are TGTGCCAGCAGAAGGGACAGGGGACATCAAGAGACCCAGTACTTC. The J gene is TRBJ2-5, the V gene TRBV2; 10 bases agree with TRBD1. From germline, CDR1 is SNHLY and CDR2 FYNNEI. The CDR3 is 15 residues long. V gave up 6 bases and J gave up 2 bases; unmatched junction bases: 6.

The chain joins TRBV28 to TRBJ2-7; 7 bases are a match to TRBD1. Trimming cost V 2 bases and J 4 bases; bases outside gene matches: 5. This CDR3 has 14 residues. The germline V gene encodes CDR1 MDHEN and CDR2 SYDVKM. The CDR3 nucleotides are TGTGCCAGCAGTTTACCGACAGGGCCGTACGAGCAGTACTTC. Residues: CASSLPTGPYEQYF.

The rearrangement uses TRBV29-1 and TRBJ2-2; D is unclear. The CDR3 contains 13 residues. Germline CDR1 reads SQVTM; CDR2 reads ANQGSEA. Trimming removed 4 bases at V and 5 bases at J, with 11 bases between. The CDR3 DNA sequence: TGCAGCGTTGCCGGCAGGTTGACCGGGGAGCTGTTTTTT. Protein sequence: CSVAGRLTGELFF.

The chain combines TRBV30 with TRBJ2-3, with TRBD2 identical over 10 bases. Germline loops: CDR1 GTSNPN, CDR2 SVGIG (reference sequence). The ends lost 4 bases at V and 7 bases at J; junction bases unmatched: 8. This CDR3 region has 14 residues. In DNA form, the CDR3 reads TGTGCCTGGACCAAGGGACTAGCGATATATACGCAGTATTTT. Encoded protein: CAWTKGLAIYTQYF.

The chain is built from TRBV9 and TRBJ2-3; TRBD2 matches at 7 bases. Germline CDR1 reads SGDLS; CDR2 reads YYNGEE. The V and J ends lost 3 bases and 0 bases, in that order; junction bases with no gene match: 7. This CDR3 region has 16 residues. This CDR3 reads CASSGPAGLSTDTQYF. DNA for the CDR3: TGTGCCAGCAGCGGCCCAGCGGGGCTTAGCACAGATACGCAGTATTTT.

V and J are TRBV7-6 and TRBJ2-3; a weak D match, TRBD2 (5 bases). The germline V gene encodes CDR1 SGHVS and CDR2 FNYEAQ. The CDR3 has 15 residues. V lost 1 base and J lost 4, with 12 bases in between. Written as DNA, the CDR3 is TGTGCCAGCAGCTTAGGCGGACTTGTGTCAGATACGCAGTATTTT. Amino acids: CASSLGGLVSDTQYF. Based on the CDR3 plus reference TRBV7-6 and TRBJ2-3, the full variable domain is GAGVSQSPRYKVTKRGQDVALRCDPISGHVSLYWYRQALGQGPEFLTYFNYEAQQDKSGLPNDRFSAERPEGSISTLTIQRTEQRDSAMYRCASSLGGLVSDTQYFGPGTRLTVL.

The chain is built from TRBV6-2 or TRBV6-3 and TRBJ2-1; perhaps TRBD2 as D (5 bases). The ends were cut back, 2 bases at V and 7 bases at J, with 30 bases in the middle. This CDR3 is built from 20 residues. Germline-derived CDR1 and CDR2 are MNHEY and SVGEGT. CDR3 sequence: CASSYPTFTNPGKSRNEQFF. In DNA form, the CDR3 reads TGTGCCAGCAGTTACCCTACGTTTACCAACCCGGGGAAAAGTAGGAATGAGCAGTTCTTC.

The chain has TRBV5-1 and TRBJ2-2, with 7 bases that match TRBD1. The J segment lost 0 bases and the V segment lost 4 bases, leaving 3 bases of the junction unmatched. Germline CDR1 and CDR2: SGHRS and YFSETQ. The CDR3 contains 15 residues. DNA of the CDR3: TGCGCCAGCAGCCCGACAGGGTCGAACACCGGGGAGCTGTTTTTT. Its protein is CASSPTGSNTGELFF.

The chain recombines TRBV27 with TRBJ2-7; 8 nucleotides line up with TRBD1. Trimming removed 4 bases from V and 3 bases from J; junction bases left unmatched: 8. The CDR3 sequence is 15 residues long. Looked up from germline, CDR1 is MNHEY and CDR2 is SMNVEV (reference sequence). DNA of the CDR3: TGTGCCAGCAGTTCGAGGACAGGGTCGGGCTACGAGCAGTACTTC. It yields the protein CASSSRTGSGYEQYF.

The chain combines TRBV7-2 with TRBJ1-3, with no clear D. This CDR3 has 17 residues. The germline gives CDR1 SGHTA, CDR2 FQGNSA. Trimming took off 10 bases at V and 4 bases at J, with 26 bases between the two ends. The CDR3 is CATAAGRPPSGGNTIYF. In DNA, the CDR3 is TGTGCCACCGCGGCGGGCAGGCCCCCCTCGGGAGGAAACACCATATATTTT.

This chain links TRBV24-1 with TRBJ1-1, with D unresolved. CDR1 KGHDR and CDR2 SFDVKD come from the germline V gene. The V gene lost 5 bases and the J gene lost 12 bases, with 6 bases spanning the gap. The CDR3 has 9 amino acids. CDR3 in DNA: TGTGCCACCAGTGCGGGGACTTTCTTT. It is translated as CATSAGTFF.

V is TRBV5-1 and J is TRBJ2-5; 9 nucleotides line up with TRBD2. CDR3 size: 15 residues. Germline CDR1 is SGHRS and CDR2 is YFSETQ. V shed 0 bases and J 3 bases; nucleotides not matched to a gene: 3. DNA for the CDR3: TGCGCCAGCAGCTTGGCCGCTAGCGGGGAAGAGACCCAGTACTTC. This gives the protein CASSLAASGEETQYF.

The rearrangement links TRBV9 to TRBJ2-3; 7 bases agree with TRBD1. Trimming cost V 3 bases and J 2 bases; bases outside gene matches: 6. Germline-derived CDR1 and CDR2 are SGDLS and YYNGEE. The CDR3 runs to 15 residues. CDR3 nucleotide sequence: TGTGCCAGCAGCGGACAGGGCCCCCACACAGATACGCAGTATTTT. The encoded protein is CASSGQGPHTDTQYF.

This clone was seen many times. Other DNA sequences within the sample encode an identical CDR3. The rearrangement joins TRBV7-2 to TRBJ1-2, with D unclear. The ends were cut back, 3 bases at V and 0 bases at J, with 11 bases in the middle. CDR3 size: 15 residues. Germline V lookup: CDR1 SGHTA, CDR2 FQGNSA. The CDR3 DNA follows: TGTGCCAGCAGCTTGATGGCTGGAGCTAACTATGGCTACACCTTC. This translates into CASSLMAGANYGYTF.